This TCR beta chain was captured in a study of CD8+CD57+ T cells in acquired aplastic anemia. The germline V and J ends were trimmed by 0 bases and 2 bases, with 11 bases remaining between them. Germline loops: CDR1 LGHDT, CDR2 YNNKEL (reference sequence). CDR3 size: 15 residues. The TCR beta profiling, which covered VDJ combination and CDR3 sequence, was carried out using genomic DNA as the template. TCRdb called the reads again in MiXCR, with one record for every CDR3 protein. The sample includes around 430,000 distinct CDR3 sequences, under 40% of them seen just once. It was patients with CD8+CD57+ cell expansion by flow cytometry who were chosen for sequencing.

The rearrangement uses TRBV3-1 and TRBJ2-7, with D possibly being TRBD2 (5 bases). The specimen was sorted CD4+, CD8+, or CD8+CD57+ T cells (not recorded which) from PBMCs. This TCR derives from a human donor with aplastic anemia. CDR3 DNA: TGTGCCAGCAGCCAAGAAGGGTCGGGGACCTACGAGCAGTACTTC. Translating it yields CASSQEGSGTYEQYF.